This TCR beta chain derives from a study of shared clonotypes between healthy human individuals. Assay used: immunoSEQ multiplex PCR; TCRdb lists only in-frame clones, some missing. The sample carries around 700,000 clones, around 67% recorded once. Germline V gives CDR1 GTSNPN, CDR2 SVGIG (reference sequence). V trimming: 5 bases; J trimming: 3 bases; junction bases outside the gene matches: 4. The CDR3 is made up of 15 amino acids. This clone was counted between two and nine times. Sequencing input: memory CD4+ T cells sorted from blood. The subset was: CD45RA-negative fraction. This receptor was taken from a woman in her 30s in good health. The V call is TRBV30, the J call TRBJ2-4, with 13 bases aligning to TRBD2. The CDR3 here is CAWGRTSGSKNIQYF. As DNA, the CDR3 is TGTGCCTGGGGTAGGACTAGCGGGAGCAAAAACATTCAGTACTTC.